The 9 T cell receptor beta chains presented below share a single source sample, sequenced in a study of blood T cell repertoires in COVID-19. Sequenced by immunoSEQ multiplex PCR; TCRdb stores in-frame clones only, minus some. The sample includes about 59,000 clones, about 93% of them seen just once. The sequencing sample was made of peripheral blood. The source of these receptors is a man at least 80 years old with acute or convalescent COVID-19.

This chain uses TRBV21-1 with TRBJ1-6. TRBV21-1 is listed as a pseudogene. This CDR3 is 13 amino acids long. The CDR3 spells CASSKAPSGPLHF. The CDR3 DNA is TGTGCCAGCAGCAAAGCTCCCAGCGGACCCCTCCACTTT.

The chain couples TRBV23-1 to TRBJ1-6; D is unclear. TRBV23-1 qualifies as an ORF whose function is uncertain. Trimming left V 4 bases short and J 10 bases short, with 11 bases between. This CDR3 has 13 residues. The CDR3 nucleotides are TGCGCCAGCAGTCCCCGCCCGGGGTCACCCCTCCACTTT. Its translation: CASSPRPGSPLHF.

The V gene is TRBV6-5, the J gene TRBJ2-7; no reliable D call. Germline V CDR1 and CDR2: MNHEY, SVGAGI. This CDR3 has 14 amino acids. Between the trimmed V and J ends, which lost 7 bases and 2 bases, there was a span of 15 bases. CDR3 DNA sequence: TGTGCCAGCACCAAGGCGGATATACCCTACGAGCAGTACTTC. It translates to CASTKADIPYEQYF.

V gene TRBV11-1 combines with J gene TRBJ2-5, with D perhaps matching TRBD1 (5 bases). This CDR3 spans 14 amino acids. The V gene's germline CDR1 is SGHAT and CDR2 FQDESV (reference sequence). Deletions cut 2 bases from V and 5 bases from J, with 12 bases between. In DNA form, the CDR3 reads TGTGCCAGCAGCTTAAGCCCAGGGTCGGAGACCCAGTACTTC. Amino acid sequence: CASSLSPGSETQYF.

V usage is TRBV10-3 and J usage is TRBJ2-7, with D possibly being TRBD1 (6 bases). Germline assignment: CDR1 ENHRY and CDR2 SYGVKD. The CDR3 contains 14 residues. V lost 4 bases, J lost 5 bases, and 15 bases lay in between. CDR3 in amino acids: CAISGQQGVNEQYF. DNA for the CDR3: TGTGCCATCAGTGGCCAACAGGGAGTGAACGAGCAGTACTTC.

Only one count was recorded for this clone. The gene calls are TRBV7-9 and TRBJ1-1, with 8 nucleotides matching TRBD1. The V and J ends lost 5 bases and 10 bases, in that order; junction bases with no gene match: 9. The CDR3 runs 13 residues. Germline V gives CDR1 SEHNR, CDR2 FQNEAQ (reference sequence). CDR3 bases: TGTGCCAGCAGCAAACAGGGGGGGTTCGGAGCTTTCTTT. Its protein is CASSKQGGFGAFF.

This clone came up once. The chain links TRBV7-2 to TRBJ2-2, with TRBD1 matching 8 bases. The trim removed 7 bases at V and 8 bases at J, leaving 12 bases unmatched. Looked up from germline, CDR1 is SGHTA and CDR2 is FQGNSA. The CDR3 is made up of 15 amino acids. CDR3 sequence: CASTPGGWGAGELFF. The CDR3 nucleotides read TGTGCCAGCACCCCAGGGGGCTGGGGAGCGGGGGAGCTGTTTTTT.

This rearrangement joins TRBV25-1 to TRBJ1-1; D is uncertain. Germline values: CDR1 MGHDK, CDR2 SYGVNS. V gave up 7 bases and J gave up 0 bases, with 9 bases separating them. There are 13 residues in the CDR3. The CDR3 loop reads CASNPPVNTEAFF. CDR3 nucleotides: TGTGCCAGCAACCCCCCAGTGAACACTGAAGCTTTCTTT.

The chain has TRBV30 and TRBJ2-3; D is perhaps TRBD2 (5 bases). Germline V gene lookup returns CDR1 GTSNPN and CDR2 SVGIG (reference sequence). V lost 4 bases and J lost 3, with 11 bases in between. The CDR3 runs 13 residues. The CDR3, as DNA: TGTGCCTGGAAGAACGGAGGAACAGATACGCAGTATTTT. Protein: CAWKNGGTDTQYF.